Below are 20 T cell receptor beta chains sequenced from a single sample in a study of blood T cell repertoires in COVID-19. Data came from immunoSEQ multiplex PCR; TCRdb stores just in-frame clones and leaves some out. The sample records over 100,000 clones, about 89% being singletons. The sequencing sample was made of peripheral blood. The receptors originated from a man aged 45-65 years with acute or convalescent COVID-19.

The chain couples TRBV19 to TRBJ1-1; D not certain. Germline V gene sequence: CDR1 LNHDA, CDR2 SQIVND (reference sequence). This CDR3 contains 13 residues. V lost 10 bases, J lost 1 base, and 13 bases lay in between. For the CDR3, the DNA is TGTGCCACCCTACAGTACACGAACACTGAAGCTTTCTTT. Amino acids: CATLQYTNTEAFF.

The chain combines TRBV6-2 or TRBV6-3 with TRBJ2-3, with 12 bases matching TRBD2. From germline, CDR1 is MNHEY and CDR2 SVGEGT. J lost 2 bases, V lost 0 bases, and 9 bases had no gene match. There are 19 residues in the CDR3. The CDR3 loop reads CASSYSSPPSGRATDTQYF. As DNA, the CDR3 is TGTGCCAGCAGTTACTCGAGTCCACCTAGCGGGAGGGCCACAGATACGCAGTATTTT.

The CDR3 sequence: CASSFRLAGELGAGELFF. Written as DNA, the CDR3 is TGTGCCAGCAGCTTTAGGCTAGCGGGAGAGTTGGGCGCCGGGGAGCTGTTTTTT. The J gene is TRBJ2-2, the V gene TRBV7-2; 10 nucleotides align to TRBD2. Germline V gives CDR1 SGHTA, CDR2 FQGNSA. The CDR3 covers 18 residues. The ends lost 3 bases at V and 6 bases at J; junction bases unmatched: 13.

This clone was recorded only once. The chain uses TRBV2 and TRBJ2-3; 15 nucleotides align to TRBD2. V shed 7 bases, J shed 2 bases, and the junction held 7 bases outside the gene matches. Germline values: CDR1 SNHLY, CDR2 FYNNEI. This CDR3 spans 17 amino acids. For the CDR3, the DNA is TGTGCCAGCAACGGACTAGCGGGAGGGCTCTCCACAGATACGCAGTATTTT. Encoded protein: CASNGLAGGLSTDTQYF.

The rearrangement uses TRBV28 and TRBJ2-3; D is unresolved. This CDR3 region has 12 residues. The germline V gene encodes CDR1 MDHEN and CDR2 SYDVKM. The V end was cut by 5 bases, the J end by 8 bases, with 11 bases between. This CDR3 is CASSLTAGTQYF. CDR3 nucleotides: TGTGCCAGCAGTCTAACAGCAGGTACGCAGTATTTT.

CDR3 DNA sequence: TGTGCCATAAACGGACAGGGATTAACCTACGAGCAGTACTTC. Its translation: CAINGQGLTYEQYF. The rearrangement links TRBV6-5 to TRBJ2-7, with TRBD1 matching 8 bases. Germline trimming cut 10 bases from V and 2 bases from J; bases unmatched to any gene: 10. Looked up from germline, CDR1 is MNHEY and CDR2 is SVGAGI. The CDR3 loop spans 14 amino acids.

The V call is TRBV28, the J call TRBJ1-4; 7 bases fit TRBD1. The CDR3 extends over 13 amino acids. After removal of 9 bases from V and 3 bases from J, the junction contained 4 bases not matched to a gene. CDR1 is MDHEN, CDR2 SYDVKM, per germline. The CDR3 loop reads CASRGRANEKLFF. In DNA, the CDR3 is TGTGCCAGTAGGGGGCGGGCTAATGAAAAACTGTTTTTT.

The CDR3, as DNA: TGTGCCGTGGGAGGGAACAATGAGCAGTTCTTC. Translated, it gives CAVGGNNEQFF. V gene TRBV12-5 combines with J gene TRBJ2-1; 7 nucleotides agree with TRBD2. CDR3 length: 11 residues. Germline V lookup: CDR1 LGHNT, CDR2 FRNRAP.

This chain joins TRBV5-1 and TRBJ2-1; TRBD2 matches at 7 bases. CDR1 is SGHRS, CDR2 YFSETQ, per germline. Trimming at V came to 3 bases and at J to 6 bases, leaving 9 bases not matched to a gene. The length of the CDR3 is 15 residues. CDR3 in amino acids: CASSYTGLVANEQFF. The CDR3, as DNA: TGCGCCAGCAGCTACACAGGACTAGTCGCCAATGAGCAGTTCTTC.

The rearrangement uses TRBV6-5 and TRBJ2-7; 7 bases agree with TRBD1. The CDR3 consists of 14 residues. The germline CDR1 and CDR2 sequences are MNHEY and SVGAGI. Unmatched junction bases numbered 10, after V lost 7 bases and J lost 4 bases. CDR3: CASILDRVVYEQYF. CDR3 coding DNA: TGTGCCAGCATCCTAGACAGGGTAGTTTACGAGCAGTACTTC.

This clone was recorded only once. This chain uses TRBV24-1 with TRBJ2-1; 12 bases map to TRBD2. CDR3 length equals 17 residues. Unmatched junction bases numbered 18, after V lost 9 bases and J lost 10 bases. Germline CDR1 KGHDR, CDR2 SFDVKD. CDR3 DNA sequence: TGTGCCACCCTACCCGCCCCTAGCGGGAGGGAAAGAGGAGAGCAGTTCTTC. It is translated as CATLPAPSGRERGEQFF.

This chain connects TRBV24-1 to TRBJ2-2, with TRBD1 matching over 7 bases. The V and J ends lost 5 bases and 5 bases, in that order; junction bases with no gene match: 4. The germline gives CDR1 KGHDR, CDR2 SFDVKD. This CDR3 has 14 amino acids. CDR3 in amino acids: CATSGDRATGELFF. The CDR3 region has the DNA TGTGCCACCAGTGGGGACAGAGCGACCGGGGAGCTGTTTTTT.

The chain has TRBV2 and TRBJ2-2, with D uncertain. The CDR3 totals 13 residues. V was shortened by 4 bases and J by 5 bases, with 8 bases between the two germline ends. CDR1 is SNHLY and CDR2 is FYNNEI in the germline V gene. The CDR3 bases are TGTGCCAGCAGTGTCGAGGTTACCGGGGAGCTGTTTTTT. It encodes CASSVEVTGELFF.

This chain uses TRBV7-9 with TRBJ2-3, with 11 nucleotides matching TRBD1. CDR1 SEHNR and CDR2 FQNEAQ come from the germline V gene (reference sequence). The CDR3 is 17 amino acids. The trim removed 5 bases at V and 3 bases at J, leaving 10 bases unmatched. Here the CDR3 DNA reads TGTGCCAGCAGCACGCGGACAGGGGGCCGGGTAACAGATACGCAGTATTTT. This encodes CASSTRTGGRVTDTQYF.

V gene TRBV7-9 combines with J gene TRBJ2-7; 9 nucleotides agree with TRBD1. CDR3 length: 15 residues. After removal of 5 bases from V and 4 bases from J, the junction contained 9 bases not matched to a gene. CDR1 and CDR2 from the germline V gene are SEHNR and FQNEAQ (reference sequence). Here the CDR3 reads CASSPNRDRVYEQYF. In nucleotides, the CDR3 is TGTGCCAGCAGCCCGAACAGGGACAGGGTTTACGAGCAGTACTTC.

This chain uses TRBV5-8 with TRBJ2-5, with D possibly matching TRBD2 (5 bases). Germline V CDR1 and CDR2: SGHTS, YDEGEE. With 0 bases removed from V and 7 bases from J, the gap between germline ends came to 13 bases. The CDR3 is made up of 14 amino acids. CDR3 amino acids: CASSLGRTAGTQYF. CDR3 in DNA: TGTGCCAGCAGCTTGGGCCGGACGGCGGGGACCCAGTACTTC.

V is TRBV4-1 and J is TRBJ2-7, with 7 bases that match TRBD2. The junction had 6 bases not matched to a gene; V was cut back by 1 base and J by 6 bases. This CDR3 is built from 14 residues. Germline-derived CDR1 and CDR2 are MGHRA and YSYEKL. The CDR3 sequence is CASSQVAGESEQYF. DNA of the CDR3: TGCGCCAGCAGCCAAGTCGCGGGAGAGAGCGAGCAGTACTTC.

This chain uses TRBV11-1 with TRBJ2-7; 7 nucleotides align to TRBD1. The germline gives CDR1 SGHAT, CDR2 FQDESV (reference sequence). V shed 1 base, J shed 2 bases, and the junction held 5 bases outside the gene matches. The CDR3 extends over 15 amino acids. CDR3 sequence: CASSLGGTVAYEQYF. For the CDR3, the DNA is TGTGCCAGCAGCTTAGGTGGGACAGTGGCCTACGAGCAGTACTTC.

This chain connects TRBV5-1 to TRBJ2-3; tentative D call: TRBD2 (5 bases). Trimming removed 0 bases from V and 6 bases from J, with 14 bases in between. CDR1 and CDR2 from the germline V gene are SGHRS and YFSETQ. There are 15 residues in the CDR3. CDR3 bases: TGCGCCAGCAGCTTGGATCGGGCCTCGGGGGATACGCAGTATTTT. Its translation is CASSLDRASGDTQYF.

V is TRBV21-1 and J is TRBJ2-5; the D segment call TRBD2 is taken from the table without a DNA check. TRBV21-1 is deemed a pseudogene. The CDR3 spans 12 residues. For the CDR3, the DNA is TGTGCCAGCCTGGGGGGTGAGGAGACCCAGTACTTC. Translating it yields CASLGGEETQYF.